The text below deals with one TCR beta chain. The target antigen is unknown. These data are taken from a study of OX40 agonist ivuxolimab in advanced cancers. Whole-study results and caveats: Clones of CD4+ and CD8+ blood T cells grew by week 6 at doses of 0.1 to 3.0 mg/kg.

Germline V lookup: CDR1 GTSNPN, CDR2 SVGIG (reference sequence). V shed 0 bases and J shed 1 base, with 6 bases lying between them. The length of the CDR3 is 13 residues. Clones were sequenced by immunoSEQ multiplex PCR, and TCRdb holds only the in-frame ones, with some missing. Counted here are roughly 60,000 clones, 86% occurring once; the ten biggest clones make up 2% to 3%. The sequencing here drew on CD4+ or CD8+ T cells sorted from blood, taken in a trial of the OX40 agonist ivuxolimab. The clonotype was recovered from an adult with an advanced solid tumor such as melanoma, head and neck, liver or kidney cancer. The chain combines TRBV30 with TRBJ1-1, with D unclear. CDR3 in DNA: TGTGCCTGGAGTGTACACCAGAACACTGAAGCTTTCTTT. Translation: CAWSVHQNTEAFF.